The present TCR beta chain was sequenced within a study of blood T cell repertoires in COVID-19. The wider study: COVID-19 samples, acute and convalescent, were from the United States, Italy and Spain. PBMCs, B-cell-depleted T cells, or T cells were the source of the cDNA or gDNA that made up the material.

This CDR3 has 16 residues. Germline CDR1 is MNHEY and CDR2 is SMNVEV (reference sequence). V was clipped by 3 bases and J by 6 bases; unmatched bases: 9. Authors' analysis steps: How many nucleated cells were present was estimated from reference gene primer amplification. Repertoires were generated with immunoSEQ multiplex PCR, while TCRdb's copy carries only in-frame clones and drops some. That table gives V, J and clone size, and the DNA gave D and trimming. Of 30,000 to 40,000 clones listed, 87% are singletons. This receptor was obtained from a man aged 55-75 years with acute or convalescent COVID-19. The sample taken for sequencing was peripheral blood. The rearrangement uses TRBV27 and TRBJ2-1; TRBD1 matches 9 bases. CDR3 sequence: CASSLNGGTGINEQFF. The DNA of the CDR3 is TGTGCCAGCAGTTTGAATGGCGGGACAGGGATCAATGAGCAGTTCTTC.